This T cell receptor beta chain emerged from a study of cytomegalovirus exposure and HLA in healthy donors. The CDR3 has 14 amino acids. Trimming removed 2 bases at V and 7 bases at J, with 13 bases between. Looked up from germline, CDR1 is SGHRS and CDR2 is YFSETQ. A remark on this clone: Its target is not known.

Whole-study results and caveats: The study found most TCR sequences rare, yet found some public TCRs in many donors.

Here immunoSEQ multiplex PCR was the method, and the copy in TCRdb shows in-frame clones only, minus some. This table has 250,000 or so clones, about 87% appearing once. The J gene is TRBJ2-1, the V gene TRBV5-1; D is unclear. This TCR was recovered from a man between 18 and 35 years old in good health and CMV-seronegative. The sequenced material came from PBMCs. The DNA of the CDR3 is TGCGCCAGCAGCTTTAGCCCTCCTGCGAATGAGCAGTTCTTC. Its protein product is CASSFSPPANEQFF.